These 5 T cell receptor beta chains originate from one sample sequenced in a study of T cell changes during pregnancy in multiple sclerosis. Profiling relied on immunoSEQ multiplex PCR, and the TCRdb table lists in-frame clones only, not all of them. Seen here are around 30,000 clones, over 75% observed once, and the top ten hold around 4%. The sample in question was CD8+ T cells from peripheral blood mononuclear cells, obtained in the second trimester of pregnancy. Source of these receptors: a female donor with multiple sclerosis, enrolled in a pregnancy study.

The chain couples TRBV7-2 to TRBJ2-5, with TRBD1 matching 11 bases. The J call may not be correct, given that the DNA end is closer to TRBJ2-7. The CDR3 loop spans 15 amino acids. Germline CDR1 is SGHTA and CDR2 is FQGNSA. Here the CDR3 DNA reads TGTGCCAGCAGCCAGGACAGGGGGCTACGGTACGAGCAGTACTTC. It translates to CASSQDRGLRYEQYF.

The chain has TRBV11-2 and TRBJ2-1, with TRBD2 as a possible D gene (6 bases). Germline V gene sequence: CDR1 SGHAT, CDR2 FQNNGV. This CDR3 region has 12 residues. With 5 bases removed from V and 8 bases from J, the gap between germline ends came to 10 bases. Here the CDR3 reads CASSPRRDEQFF. CDR3 sequence (DNA): TGTGCCAGCAGCCCGCGGAGGGATGAGCAGTTCTTC.

This chain connects TRBV6-6 to TRBJ2-5; TRBD2 matches at 10 bases. This CDR3 region has 15 residues. V lost 6 bases and J lost 5; bases outside the gene matches: 9. Germline V gene sequence: CDR1 MNHNY, CDR2 SVGAGI (reference sequence). The CDR3 nucleotides are TGTGCCAGCAGGCGGTCGGGACTAGCGCCTGAGACCCAGTACTTC. It encodes CASRRSGLAPETQYF.

This chain uses TRBV27 with TRBJ2-3, with a weak D call TRBD1 (6 bases). The ends were cut back, 8 bases at V and 0 bases at J, with 15 bases in the middle. CDR3 size: 15 residues. Germline CDR1 MNHEY, CDR2 SMNVEV (reference sequence). The CDR3 loop is CASGRVGASTDTQYF. The CDR3 DNA is TGTGCCAGCGGCCGGGTGGGGGCTAGCACAGATACGCAGTATTTT.

The chain couples TRBV2 to TRBJ1-2; D ambiguous. Looked up from germline, CDR1 is SNHLY and CDR2 is FYNNEI. This CDR3 spans 14 amino acids. Trimming stripped 4 bases from V and 4 bases from J, with 13 bases between. DNA of the CDR3: TGTGCCAGCAGTGGGCCCACCGTTCTCTATGGCTACACCTTC. Amino acids: CASSGPTVLYGYTF.